These T cell receptor beta chains were read from a single sample in a study of cytomegalovirus exposure and HLA in healthy donors. Some clones are missing from TCRdb's copy, which holds only in-frame ones; the method was immunoSEQ multiplex PCR. Listed are some 21,000 clones; around a fifth falls within the top ten. The sample taken for sequencing was PBMCs. All receptors come from a man aged 55 to 69 in good health and CMV-seropositive. Both conserved end residues are part of each CDR3. Fields, in order: J gene, V gene, CDR3 protein.

TRBJ2-3	TRBV5-1	CASSLVSPDTQYF
TRBJ1-1	TRBV7-9	CASSPSWAGPNTEAFF
TRBJ1-1	TRBV6-1	CASRRESEAFF
TRBJ2-1	TRBV9	CASSTPGQVIREQFF
TRBJ1-2	TRBV5-1	CASRAGGGNYGYTF
TRBJ1-2	TRBV2	CASSQGYYGYTF
TRBJ1-3	TRBV30	CAWGQGFSGNTIYF
TRBJ2-1	TRBV29-1	CSARRLATNNEQFF
TRBJ2-3	TRBV5-1	CASSLGSGSTDTQYF
TRBJ2-3	TRBV18	CASSPARAGGIGPPSTDTQYF
TRBJ2-7	TRBV6-5	CASSYRTADYEQYF
TRBJ2-1	TRBV5-1	CASSVQLAGVYNEQFF
TRBJ2-3	TRBV5-1	CASSLRTSPTRDTQYF
TRBJ2-1	TRBV5-1	CASSLAPGGADNEQFF
TRBJ1-1	TRBV2	CASTGQGVEAFF
TRBJ2-3	TRBV5-1	CASSFGQSTDTQYF
TRBJ1-2	TRBV15	CATSRVNGWGDTF
TRBJ2-7	TRBV18	CASSRGLAEAYEQYF
TRBJ2-2	TRBV18	CASSTGTGRTGELFF
TRBJ2-1	TRBV7-9	CASRVAGTYNEQFF
TRBJ2-2	TRBV5-1	CASSLALAGPGELFF